What follows are 23 T cell receptor beta chains derived from one specimen sequenced in a study of shared clonotypes between healthy human individuals. Some clones are missing from TCRdb's copy, which holds only in-frame ones; the method was immunoSEQ multiplex PCR. The table lists about 710,000 clones, 72% of them singletons, with about 1.8% in the top ten. The sequencing sample was made of memory CD4+ T cells sorted from blood. The subset: CD45RA-negative fraction. These receptors were taken from a woman aged 30 to 39 in good health.

The count of this clone is one. The rearrangement links TRBV18 to TRBJ1-1; 10 bases map to TRBD1. The V segment lost 4 bases and the J segment 0 bases; nucleotides outside the gene matches: 14. From germline, CDR1 is KGHSH and CDR2 LQKENI. CDR3 length equals 19 residues. CDR3 sequence reads: CASSRMTGGGRSMNTEAFF. The DNA of the CDR3 is TGTGCCAGCTCACGAATGACAGGGGGCGGCCGTAGCATGAACACTGAAGCTTTCTTT. Full variable domain (missing parts from reference TRBV18 and TRBJ1-1): NAGVMQNPRHLVRRRGQEARLRCSPMKGHSHVYWYRQLPEEGLKFMVYLQKENIIDESGMPKERFSAEFPKEGPSILRIQQVVRGDSAAYFCASSRMTGGGRSMNTEAFFGQGTRLTVV.

V gene TRBV28 combines with J gene TRBJ1-1; D is undetermined. CDR3 length: 14 residues. The V and J ends lost 5 bases and 1 base respectively, with 11 bases between them. Per germline, CDR1 MDHEN and CDR2 SYDVKM. CDR3 sequence: CASSNGQENTEAFF. CDR3 sequence (DNA): TGTGCCAGCAGTAACGGGCAGGAGAACACTGAAGCTTTCTTT.

This chain links TRBV28 with TRBJ2-5; maybe TRBD1 (5 bases). The DNA end is more similar to TRBJ2-7, so the J call may be wrong. The CDR3 has 15 residues. Germline CDR1 MDHEN, CDR2 SYDVKM. CDR3 in amino acids: CASSRRQRSSYEQYF. The DNA for the CDR3 is TGTGCCAGCAGCCGTCGACAGAGGAGCTCCTACGAGCAGTACTTC.

V is TRBV18 and J is TRBJ2-7; the match to TRBD1 covers 8 bases. V was pared by 1 base and J by 1 base, with 12 bases of the junction left unmatched. CDR3 length equals 18 residues. Germline V gene lookup returns CDR1 KGHSH and CDR2 LQKENI. CDR3 region: CASSPQITDRGTSYEQYF. DNA for the CDR3: TGTGCCAGCTCACCACAAATTACCGACAGGGGAACGTCCTACGAGCAGTACTTC.

V is TRBV2 and J is TRBJ2-5, with 15 bases lining up with TRBD2. There are 17 residues in the CDR3. Germline CDR1 and CDR2: SNHLY and FYNNEI. Trimming at V came to 4 bases and at J to 1 base, leaving 4 bases not matched to a gene. The CDR3 spells CASSGGLAGGSQETQYF. DNA for the CDR3: TGTGCCAGCAGTGGGGGACTAGCGGGAGGTTCCCAAGAGACCCAGTACTTC.

The V and J genes are TRBV6-1 and TRBJ2-5, with D possibly being TRBD1 (5 bases). V was clipped by 11 bases and J by 5 bases, with 15 bases between them. Per the germline V gene, CDR1 is MNHNS and CDR2 is SASEGT. This CDR3 is built from 12 residues. CDR3 in DNA: TGTGCCGCCACCAGGGCCCGTGAGACCCAGTACTTC. It encodes CAATRARETQYF.

The genes are TRBV19 and TRBJ1-1, with 9 nucleotides matching TRBD1. With V trimmed by 6 bases and J by 1 base, 6 bases remained unmatched. This CDR3 region has 15 residues. The germline CDR1 and CDR2 sequences are LNHDA and SQIVND (reference sequence). The chain's CDR3 is CASSYPTGGNTEAFF. CDR3 coding DNA: TGTGCCAGTAGCTACCCGACAGGGGGGAACACTGAAGCTTTCTTT.

The V call is TRBV14, the J call TRBJ1-2, with D hard to call. The V gene lost 3 bases and the J gene lost 8 bases, with 13 bases spanning the gap. Germline lookup yields CDR1 SGHDN and CDR2 FVKESK. This CDR3 comprises 13 residues. CDR3 sequence (DNA): TGTGCCAGCAGCCACGCTCGGGGTTTCGGCTACACCTTC. This codes for CASSHARGFGYTF.

The count of this clone is one. The gene calls are TRBV7-9 and TRBJ2-2; no reliable D call. CDR3 length equals 19 residues. Germline V CDR1 and CDR2: SEHNR, FQNEAQ (reference sequence). Between the trimmed V and J ends, which lost 3 bases and 5 bases, there was a span of 25 bases. The CDR3 loop reads CASSLLTFRFMLSTGELFF. The CDR3 nucleotides read TGTGCCAGCAGCTTGCTCACATTTCGGTTTATGCTATCAACCGGGGAGCTGTTTTTT.

The rearrangement links TRBV4-1 to TRBJ2-7, with D perhaps matching TRBD2 (5 bases). V was pared by 4 bases and J by 2 bases, with 18 bases between. Germline loops: CDR1 MGHRA, CDR2 YSYEKL. The CDR3 runs 16 residues. CDR3 coding DNA: TGCGCCAGCAGCCCCGTGTCGGGGAAGGATACCTACGAGCAGTACTTC. It translates to CASSPVSGKDTYEQYF.

The CDR3 sequence: CASMQGAHTEAFF. The CDR3 DNA is TGTGCCAGCATGCAGGGAGCGCACACTGAAGCTTTCTTT. This rearrangement joins TRBV6-5 to TRBJ1-1, with a tentative D call TRBD1 (5 bases). This CDR3 region has 13 residues. CDR1 is MNHEY and CDR2 is SVGAGI in the germline V gene. The V end lost 7 bases, the J end lost 3 bases, and 12 bases lay between the germline ends.

The chain recombines TRBV9 with TRBJ2-1; 12 bases map to TRBD2. The germline V gene encodes CDR1 SGDLS and CDR2 YYNGEE. Losses at the gene ends were 0 bases for V and 12 bases for J; bases not matched to a gene: 1. The CDR3 covers 13 residues. The CDR3 DNA reads as TGTGCCAGCAGCGTAGGGGGACTAGCGGGGCAGTTCTTC. Translated, it gives CASSVGGLAGQFF.

In the case of this clone: A far larger clone is off by one base, so a read error is likely. DNA for the CDR3: TGTGCCGGCAGCCGCAGGGGAGGGGGCCAAGAGACCCAGTACTTC. It yields the protein CAGSRRGGGQETQYF. The V gene is TRBV13, the J gene TRBJ2-5; perhaps TRBD2 as D (7 bases). In germline, CDR1 is PRHDT, CDR2 FYEKMQ (reference sequence). CDR3 length: 15 residues.

This clone was seen only a few times. The rearrangement links TRBV5-1 to TRBJ2-2, with D maybe TRBD2 (5 bases). The CDR3 is 16 amino acids. V lost 4 bases, J lost 5 bases, and 18 bases lay in between. Germline loops: CDR1 SGHRS, CDR2 YFSETQ. CDR3 sequence: CASSPGLTEGTGELFF. CDR3 DNA: TGCGCCAGCAGCCCTGGACTCACAGAAGGGACCGGGGAGCTGTTTTTT.

The V and J genes are TRBV28 and TRBJ1-1; no firm D call. CDR3 size: 12 residues. Germline V gene data show CDR1 as MDHEN and CDR2 as SYDVKM. Between the trimmed V and J ends, which lost 5 bases and 11 bases, there was a span of 15 bases. CDR3: CASSGGRLGAFF. DNA of the CDR3: TGTGCCAGCAGTGGTGGGCGTTTGGGTGCTTTCTTT. Full variable domain (remainder filled in from reference TRBV28 and TRBJ1-1): DVKVTQSSRYLVKRTGEKVFLECVQDMDHENMFWYRQDPGLGLRLIYFSYDVKMKEKGDIPEGYSVSREKKERFSLILESASTNQTSMYLCASSGGRLGAFFGQGTRLTVV.

CDR3 residues: CASRTGGSRIDTQYF. CDR3 DNA: TGTGCCAGCAGAACAGGGGGCTCGCGCATCGATACGCAGTATTTT. V usage is TRBV28 and J usage is TRBJ2-3; TRBD1 matches 9 bases. V dropped 6 bases and J dropped 6; count of bases not matched to a gene: 10. Germline V gene data show CDR1 as MDHEN and CDR2 as SYDVKM. This CDR3 contains 15 residues.

The chain links TRBV5-8 to TRBJ2-5; TRBD2 aligns across 11 bases. From germline, CDR1 is SGHTS and CDR2 YDEGEE. Germline trimming cut 0 bases from V and 4 bases from J; bases unmatched to any gene: 11. The CDR3 totals 18 residues. The CDR3 loop reads CASSLAGTSGQSGETQYF. The CDR3 bases are TGTGCCAGCAGCTTGGCCGGGACTAGCGGACAGTCGGGAGAGACCCAGTACTTC. The complete variable domain, with remaining parts taken from reference TRBV5-8 and TRBJ2-5, reads EAGVTQSPTHLIKTRGQQATLRCSPISGHTSVYWYQQALGLGLQFLLWYDEGEERNRGNFPPRFSGRQFPNYSSELNVNALELEDSALYLCASSLAGTSGQSGETQYFGPGTRLLVL.

The V call is TRBV2, the J call TRBJ1-3, with D uncertain. V lost 3 bases and J lost 3, with 9 bases in between. The CDR3 sequence is 14 residues long. Per germline, CDR1 SNHLY and CDR2 FYNNEI. Here the CDR3 reads CASSDEGFGNTIYF. The CDR3 DNA reads as TGTGCCAGCAGTGACGAGGGATTTGGAAACACCATATATTTT.

This chain uses TRBV19 with TRBJ1-2, with a weak D call TRBD1 (5 bases). The length of the CDR3 is 15 residues. Germline CDR1 is LNHDA and CDR2 is SQIVND (reference sequence). Trimming removed 7 bases at V and 8 bases at J, with 23 bases between. The CDR3 spells CASTANGAAQGGYTF. As DNA, the CDR3 is TGTGCCAGTACCGCTAACGGGGCGGCGCAGGGAGGCTACACCTTC.

This sequence joins TRBV13 and TRBJ2-6; D gene unclear. Trimming removed 5 bases at V and 0 bases at J, with 14 bases between. Germline V gene sequence: CDR1 PRHDT, CDR2 FYEKMQ (reference sequence). The CDR3 has 17 amino acids. The CDR3 loop reads CASSPPVFDSGANVLTF. The CDR3 bases are TGTGCCAGCAGCCCACCGGTTTTCGACTCTGGGGCCAACGTCCTGACTTTC.

CDR3 coding DNA: TGTGCCACCAGCAGAGGTGGGAGGGTTACGGGAGAAGAGACCCAGTACTTC. Translated, it gives CATSRGGRVTGEETQYF. The gene calls are TRBV15 and TRBJ2-5, with TRBD2 identical over 7 bases. Germline V gene lookup returns CDR1 LNHNV and CDR2 YYDKDF (reference sequence). CDR3 length equals 17 residues. Trimming cost V 1 base and J 3 bases; bases outside gene matches: 11.

The CDR3 sequence: CASSRGLAEETQYF. CDR3 coding DNA: TGTGCCAGCAGTCGGGGACTAGCGGAGGAGACCCAGTACTTC. V usage is TRBV28 and J usage is TRBJ2-5; the match to TRBD2 covers 11 bases. The J segment lost 5 bases and the V segment lost 5 bases, leaving 4 bases of the junction unmatched. The CDR3 is 14 residues long. CDR1 MDHEN and CDR2 SYDVKM come from the germline V gene.

With regard to this clone: The sample holds other DNA sequences that translate to the same CDR3. This rearrangement joins TRBV18 to TRBJ1-5, with 7 bases lining up with TRBD1. Germline trimming cut 6 bases from V and 3 bases from J; bases unmatched to any gene: 5. CDR3 length: 14 residues. Germline assignment: CDR1 KGHSH and CDR2 LQKENI. This CDR3 is CASSQGQTNQPQHF. The CDR3 region has the DNA TGTGCCAGCTCCCAGGGACAGACCAATCAGCCCCAGCATTTT.